These 32 T cell receptor beta chains share one sample of origin, sequenced in a study of shared clonotypes between healthy human individuals. TCRdb keeps only in-frame clones here, not all; method: immunoSEQ multiplex PCR. Altogether fewer than 500,000 clones are present, 60% to 80% being singletons, with the ten largest covering 9.5% to 15%. Sequenced: PBMCs. These receptors were taken from a woman aged 40 to 50 in good health. Some clones in this sample may be carry-over from other donors' samples.

This clone was seen once. V is TRBV30 and J is TRBJ2-1; D may correspond to TRBD1 or TRBD2 (5 bases each). Germline values: CDR1 GTSNPN, CDR2 SVGIG (reference sequence). V was cut by 0 bases and J by 9 bases, with 18 bases left in between. The CDR3 totals 15 residues. The DNA for the CDR3 is TGTGCCTGGAGTGTACAAATAGTGAGGGGCTCTGAGCAGTTCTTC. Protein sequence: CAWSVQIVRGSEQFF.

In this sample, this clone turned up many times. This chain joins TRBV19 and TRBJ2-2; TRBD2 might be the D (5 bases). This CDR3 is 15 amino acids long. Germline CDR1 and CDR2: LNHDA and SQIVND (reference sequence). V dropped 3 bases and J dropped 8 bases, with 16 bases sitting between them. The CDR3 reads CASSMRWERHGELFF. CDR3 sequence (DNA): TGTGCCAGTAGTATGCGGTGGGAGCGTCATGGGGAGCTGTTTTTT.

This clone was picked up one time. The chain uses TRBV5-1 and TRBJ2-7; 8 bases fit TRBD2. This CDR3 spans 16 amino acids. J was trimmed by 4 bases and V by 0 bases; bases with no gene match: 9. Germline-derived CDR1 and CDR2 are SGHRS and YFSETQ. Here the CDR3 reads CASSLVGSGSSYEQYF. DNA of the CDR3: TGCGCCAGCAGCTTGGTGGGGAGCGGGAGTTCGTACGAGCAGTACTTC.

The chain uses TRBV14 and TRBJ1-3, with a tentative D call TRBD1 (5 bases). CDR3 length: 17 residues. The V and J ends lost 0 bases and 0 bases respectively, with 12 bases between them. Germline CDR1 SGHDN, CDR2 FVKESK. Here the CDR3 reads CASSQDNRRFSGNTIYF. DNA for the CDR3: TGTGCCAGCAGCCAAGACAACAGGAGATTCTCTGGAAACACCATATATTTT.

This clone has more than one count but fewer than ten. The chain links TRBV11-1 to TRBJ2-5, with TRBD1 matching 7 bases. Looked up from germline, CDR1 is SGHAT and CDR2 is FQDESV (reference sequence). The CDR3 is 15 residues long. V lost 1 base, J lost 4 bases, and 6 bases stayed unmatched. Written as DNA, the CDR3 is TGTGCCAGCAGCTTAGTGGCGACAGGGTTAGAGACCCAGTACTTC. It translates to CASSLVATGLETQYF.

The genes are TRBV10-3 and TRBJ2-7, with D hard to call. Germline lookup yields CDR1 ENHRY and CDR2 SYGVKD. The V end was cut by 10 bases, the J end by 6 bases, with 19 bases between. The CDR3 has 13 amino acids. The CDR3 nucleotides are TGTGCCACCAAACCGCGAGTTTCGACCGAGCAGTACTTC. Translation gives CATKPRVSTEQYF.

The CDR3: CASSQPAGLADSYEQYF. For the CDR3, the DNA is TGCGCCAGCAGCCAACCCGCGGGACTAGCGGATTCCTACGAGCAGTACTTC. This rearrangement joins TRBV4-1 to TRBJ2-7; 11 nucleotides align to TRBD2. Germline CDR1 is MGHRA and CDR2 is YSYEKL. J lost 1 base, V lost 2 bases, and 7 bases had no gene match. This CDR3 comprises 17 residues.

The chain joins TRBV9 to TRBJ2-1; TRBD2 matches 10 bases. Germline V gene sequence: CDR1 SGDLS, CDR2 YYNGEE. V lost 4 bases and J lost 9; bases outside the gene matches: 16. The CDR3 runs to 17 residues. This CDR3 reads CASSTRGPSGRGSEQFF. The CDR3 nucleotides are TGTGCCAGCAGCACCCGTGGGCCTAGCGGGAGAGGCAGTGAGCAGTTCTTC.

The chain is built from TRBV27 and TRBJ2-2; D is possibly TRBD2 (5 bases). V was pared by 6 bases and J by 3 bases, with 8 bases between. Germline CDR1 is MNHEY and CDR2 is SMNVEV (reference sequence). The CDR3 consists of 13 residues. The CDR3 sequence: CASRAAHTGELFF. As DNA, the CDR3 is TGTGCCAGCAGAGCGGCCCACACCGGGGAGCTGTTTTTT.

The chain has TRBV4-3 and TRBJ2-5; the D gene is possibly TRBD2 (6 bases). Germline V gene data show CDR1 as LGHNA and CDR2 as YSLEER. Trimming took 5 bases from V and 4 from J, leaving 20 bases between them. This CDR3 is built from 16 residues. This chain's CDR3 is CASSAFPGPGRETQYF. CDR3 sequence (DNA): TGCGCCAGCAGCGCGTTCCCGGGCCCCGGGAGAGAGACCCAGTACTTC.

The CDR3 loop is CASSQDGSNTEAFF. The CDR3 DNA sequence: TGTGCCAGCAGCCAAGATGGGAGTAACACTGAAGCTTTCTTT. The chain joins TRBV4-2 to TRBJ1-1; D is ambiguous. The ends were cut back, 0 bases at V and 2 bases at J, with 7 bases in the middle. This CDR3 is built from 14 residues. Germline-derived CDR1 and CDR2 are LGHNA and YNFKEQ.

The rearrangement links TRBV6-4 to TRBJ2-2, with unresolved D. Germline values: CDR1 MRHNA, CDR2 SNTAGT. The CDR3 sequence is 13 residues long. V was cut by 0 bases and J by 6 bases, with 5 bases left in between. Here the CDR3 DNA reads TGTGCCAGCAGTGACTCACAGTCCGGGGAGCTGTTTTTT. Protein sequence: CASSDSQSGELFF.

The V and J genes are TRBV6-5 and TRBJ2-7; 11 positions agree with TRBD1. Looked up from germline, CDR1 is MNHEY and CDR2 is SVGAGI. CDR3 length: 15 amino acids. V was pared by 6 bases and J by 6 bases, with 10 bases of the junction left unmatched. The CDR3 protein is CASSRTGGDLGEQYF. The CDR3 DNA sequence: TGTGCCAGCAGCCGGACAGGGGGCGATCTGGGCGAGCAGTACTTC.

In its sample, this clone was seen a few times. V is TRBV7-9 and J is TRBJ1-1; D not certain. The CDR3 loop spans 12 amino acids. Per germline, CDR1 SEHNR and CDR2 FQNEAQ (reference sequence). Trimming left V 2 bases short and J 5 bases short, with 6 bases between. CDR3 DNA sequence: TGTGCCAGCAGCTTATTGGAGACTGAAGCTTTCTTT. This codes for CASSLLETEAFF.

The chain joins TRBV7-6 to TRBJ2-6; 8 bases are a match to TRBD2. The CDR3 spans 18 residues. Germline V CDR1 and CDR2: SGHVS, FNYEAQ. V gave up 4 bases and J gave up 0 bases; unmatched junction bases: 8. CDR3 region: CASSSRLAPTSGANVLTF. CDR3 coding DNA: TGTGCCAGCAGCTCGCGACTAGCGCCAACCTCTGGGGCCAACGTCCTGACTTTC.

The chain has TRBV23-1 and TRBJ2-7; a possible D gene is TRBD2 (5 bases). TRBV23-1 is an ORF, and what it does is uncertain. Trimming left V 6 bases short and J 3 bases short, with 18 bases between. This CDR3 spans 15 amino acids. CDR3 in DNA: TGCGCCAGCAGAATTGAACGGGAAGCTTTCTACGAGCAGTACTTC. It specifies CASRIEREAFYEQYF.

CDR3 loop: CASSEVRGMGAEAFF. The CDR3 nucleotides are TGTGCCAGCAGTGAAGTAAGGGGTATGGGGGCTGAAGCTTTCTTT. The chain joins TRBV6-1 to TRBJ1-1; a possible D gene is TRBD1 (5 bases). The CDR3 length is 15 residues. Trimming shortened V by 1 base and J by 6 bases, and 15 bases separated the two germline ends. Germline V CDR1 and CDR2: MNHNS, SASEGT.

This chain uses TRBV7-3 with TRBJ2-1; 13 nucleotides line up with TRBD2. Trimming took 5 bases from V and 6 from J; bases not matched to a gene: 4. CDR3 size: 15 residues. Germline CDR1 SGHTA, CDR2 FQGTGA. The CDR3 is CASSRTSGSFNEQFF. As DNA, the CDR3 is TGTGCCAGCAGCCGGACTAGCGGGAGTTTCAATGAGCAGTTCTTC.

V gene TRBV5-1 combines with J gene TRBJ2-1; TRBD1 agrees at 11 bases. The CDR3 has 16 residues. The V segment lost 0 bases and the J segment 3 bases; nucleotides outside the gene matches: 2. Germline V gene sequence: CDR1 SGHRS, CDR2 YFSETQ. CDR3 sequence (DNA): TGCGCCAGCAGCTTGGACGGGACAGGGGGCTACAATGAGCAGTTCTTC. This sequence encodes CASSLDGTGGYNEQFF.

The V gene is TRBV6-5, the J gene TRBJ1-1, with 10 bases aligning to TRBD1. The CDR3 runs to 14 residues. J was trimmed by 7 bases and V by 3 bases; bases with no gene match: 5. Germline V gene sequence: CDR1 MNHEY, CDR2 SVGAGI. The DNA of the CDR3 is TGTGCCAGCAGTTATGGGACAGGGGATGGTGAAGCTTTCTTT. Its translation: CASSYGTGDGEAFF.

This chain uses TRBV7-2 with TRBJ1-2, with 8 nucleotides matching TRBD1. Germline loops: CDR1 SGHTA, CDR2 FQGNSA. This CDR3 contains 17 residues. The junction had 15 bases not matched to a gene; V was cut back by 4 bases and J by 5 bases. The CDR3 DNA is TGTGCCAGCAGCTCCGGGACAGGAGCTTTTACCCCATATGGCTACACCTTC. It is translated as CASSSGTGAFTPYGYTF.

The J gene is TRBJ2-7, the V gene TRBV10-3, with 9 positions matching TRBD1. The CDR3 has 15 residues. Unmatched junction bases numbered 11, after V lost 10 bases and J lost 1 base. Per the germline V gene, CDR1 is ENHRY and CDR2 is SYGVKD. CDR3 in DNA: TGTGCCAGCGCCTACACCGGGACAGGGTCCTACGAGCAGTACTTC. Its translation is CASAYTGTGSYEQYF.

CDR3 coding DNA: TGTGCCAGCAGCTTACAGGGCGGGCCCCCAGGGGAGACCCAGTACTTC. As protein: CASSLQGGPPGETQYF. The V gene is TRBV7-3, the J gene TRBJ2-5; perhaps D is TRBD1 or TRBD2 (5 bases each). Germline loops: CDR1 SGHTA, CDR2 FQGTGA. V gave up 2 bases and J gave up 5 bases, with 18 bases separating them. The CDR3 has 16 residues.

J is TRBJ2-5 and V is TRBV18; 7 bases agree with TRBD2. Trimming took 6 bases from V and 5 from J; bases not matched to a gene: 9. The CDR3 sequence is 14 residues long. From germline, CDR1 is KGHSH and CDR2 LQKENI. Here the CDR3 reads CASSERRGLETQYF. The CDR3 nucleotides are TGTGCCAGCTCCGAACGGCGGGGGTTGGAGACCCAGTACTTC.

The CDR3 sequence: CATGGTGTGEQYF. The CDR3 DNA reads TGTGCCACCGGAGGGACAGGGACGGGCGAGCAGTACTTC. The V call is TRBV6-1, the J call TRBJ2-7, with 9 positions matching TRBD1. Germline CDR1 is MNHNS and CDR2 is SASEGT. The CDR3 contains 13 residues. Unmatched junction bases numbered 10, after V lost 10 bases and J lost 6 bases.

This CDR3 reads CASSLGERGMGTEAFF. The CDR3 region has the DNA TGTGCCAGCAGCTTAGGCGAGAGGGGGATGGGCACTGAAGCTTTCTTT. The chain combines TRBV7-9 with TRBJ1-1; a possible D gene is TRBD1 (6 bases). Germline V gene sequence: CDR1 SEHNR, CDR2 FQNEAQ (reference sequence). This CDR3 is 16 amino acids long. With 1 base removed from V and 4 bases from J, the gap between germline ends came to 16 bases.

The rearrangement links TRBV5-1 to TRBJ2-1; D is undetermined. There are 18 residues in the CDR3. The germline gives CDR1 SGHRS, CDR2 YFSETQ. Trimming left V 4 bases short and J 0 bases short, with 20 bases between. Here the CDR3 reads CASSPVFFGGSSYNEQFF. The CDR3 nucleotides read TGCGCCAGCAGCCCGGTTTTTTTCGGCGGAAGCTCCTACAATGAGCAGTTCTTC.

The J gene is TRBJ2-7, the V gene TRBV27; the match to TRBD1 covers 7 bases. Germline CDR1 MNHEY, CDR2 SMNVEV (reference sequence). The CDR3 is made up of 14 amino acids. The V and J ends lost 2 bases and 3 bases, in that order; junction bases with no gene match: 4. The CDR3 DNA is TGTGCCAGCAGTTTAGACAGGGAATACTACGAGCAGTACTTC. Its protein product is CASSLDREYYEQYF.

The chain has TRBV27 and TRBJ1-4; 8 bases map to TRBD1. Germline lookup yields CDR1 MNHEY and CDR2 SMNVEV (reference sequence). Trimming removed 4 bases from V and 7 bases from J; junction bases left unmatched: 5. This CDR3 spans 14 amino acids. This CDR3 reads CASSSTGAGEKLFF. The CDR3, as DNA: TGTGCCAGCAGTTCGACAGGGGCGGGTGAAAAACTGTTTTTT.

The chain employs TRBV5-1 and TRBJ2-3; the match to TRBD2 covers 10 bases. This CDR3 region has 17 residues. With 4 bases clipped from V and 0 bases from J, the junction kept 8 bases outside the gene matches. Germline V lookup: CDR1 SGHRS, CDR2 YFSETQ. CDR3 protein: CASSKNGLAASTDTQYF. CDR3 nucleotides: TGCGCCAGCAGCAAGAATGGACTAGCGGCTAGCACAGATACGCAGTATTTT. The variable domain in full, completed from reference TRBV5-1 and TRBJ2-3, reads KAGVTQTPRYLIKTRGQQVTLSCSPISGHRSVSWYQQTPGQGLQFLFEYFSETQRNKGNFPGRFSGRQFSNSRSEMNVSTLELGDSALYLCASSKNGLAASTDTQYFGPGTRLTVL.

J is TRBJ1-3 and V is TRBV9, with a possible D match to TRBD1 (5 bases). The V end lost 3 bases, the J end lost 2 bases, and 12 bases lay between the germline ends. The CDR3 totals 15 residues. Germline V lookup: CDR1 SGDLS, CDR2 YYNGEE. This CDR3 reads CASSARGATGNTIYF. The CDR3 nucleotides are TGTGCCAGCAGCGCCCGCGGGGCAACTGGAAACACCATATATTTT.

The chain employs TRBV28 and TRBJ1-2; D not resolved. The V end was cut by 7 bases, the J end by 0 bases, with 3 bases between. The germline V gene encodes CDR1 MDHEN and CDR2 SYDVKM. The CDR3 runs 11 residues. This CDR3 reads CASTSNYGYTF. CDR3 nucleotides: TGTGCCAGCACGTCTAACTATGGCTACACCTTC.